This T cell receptor beta chain was identified in a study of T-cell reconstitution after alpha-beta-depleted transplantation in children. Study-level results: Several hundred graft clones that had expanded were reportedly the source of alpha-beta T cells about two months after transplant. In some patients, recipient T cells and intrathymic progenitors surviving conditioning explained high day-60 diversity.

This clonotype was recorded many times. Its target is not known. It was with unique molecular identifiers that the TCRbeta library was prepared. TCRdb passed the PCR reads through MiXCR, listing each CDR3 protein once. Altogether 150,000 to 200,000 distinct CDR3 sequences are present, 5.5% to 7% being singletons, with the ten largest covering just over 4.5%. Looked up from germline, CDR1 is SQVTM and CDR2 is ANQGSEA. With 6 bases removed from V and 3 bases from J, the gap between germline ends came to 17 bases. The CDR3 runs 15 residues. The clonotype originates from a girl under two years old with combined immunodeficiency, due to receive a stem cell transplant. This sequence joins TRBV29-1 and TRBJ2-2, with D possibly matching TRBD1 (7 bases). The specimen was PBMCs, collected before TCRalphabeta/CD19-depleted stem cell transplant. The CDR3 coding sequence is TGCAGCGTCGGGACCAGGGGGGCGGACACCGGGGAGCTGTTTTTT. It encodes CSVGTRGADTGELFF.